The rows below give T cell receptor beta chains drawn from one sample of a study of cytomegalovirus exposure and HLA in healthy donors. Data came from immunoSEQ multiplex PCR; TCRdb stores just in-frame clones and leaves some out. Found here are 100,000 to 140,000 clones, less than 85% of them singletons; the top ten hold roughly 2.3%. Sample: PBMCs. These receptors came from a man aged 18 to 29 in good health and CMV-seronegative. Both conserved end residues are part of each CDR3. Each record gives: clone size, D gene, V gene, J gene, CDR3 DNA, CDR3 protein. The D gene is left open where the match is weak. Size is stated for part of the rows, as once, few or many counts, or as a class when the clone is expanded.

>few|-|TRBV6-5|TRBJ1-2
TGTGCCAGCAGTTACTCGATTGGGGGGGCAGGAGGCTACACCTTC
CASSYSIGGAGGYTF
>-|-|TRBV14|TRBJ1-3
TGTGCCAGCAACACAGGGCAATCTGGAAACACCATATATTTT
CASNTGQSGNTIYF
>-|TRBD1|TRBV29-1|TRBJ2-2
TGCAGCGTCAGGACAGGGGGGATCGGGGAGCTGTTTTTT
CSVRTGGIGELFF
>-|TRBD1|TRBV7-8|TRBJ1-2
TGTGCCAGCAGCTCCCTTGGAGGGGGCGTTAACTATGGCTACACCTTC
CASSSLGGGVNYGYTF
>-|TRBD2|TRBV25-1|TRBJ2-7
TGTGCCAGCCTACGGCGACCGGGGGGGTACGAGCAGTACTTC
CASLRRPGGYEQYF
>once|-|TRBV6-1|TRBJ1-2
TGTGCCAGCAGTGAAGTCGGGTCGGCCGCCCGTGGCTACACCTTC
CASSEVGSAARGYTF
>many|-|TRBV29-1|TRBJ1-2
TGCAGCGTTGAAGGGGGGGAGCACTATGGCTACACCTTC
CSVEGGEHYGYTF
>-|TRBD1|TRBV7-6|TRBJ2-7
TGTGCCAGCAGCTCGCGAGGGACAGGGGCCGGCGAGCAGTACTTC
CASSSRGTGAGEQYF
>-|TRBD2|TRBV9|TRBJ2-7
TGTGCCAGCAGCGAGACTAGCGCCTCCTACGAGCAGTACTTC
CASSETSASYEQYF
>-|TRBD1|TRBV5-7|TRBJ2-7
TGTGCCAGCAGCCTGGACAGGGACTACGAGCAGTACTTC
CASSLDRDYEQYF
>once|TRBD1|TRBV2|TRBJ2-7
TGTGCCAGCAGCGGGGGACAGGGGAAGAACGAGCAGTACTTC
CASSGGQGKNEQYF
>once|-|TRBV7-7|TRBJ1-3
TGTGCCAGCAGCGCCCGTCTGACAGGCCCTGGAAACACCATATATTTT
CASSARLTGPGNTIYF
>once|-|TRBV5-1|TRBJ2-7
TGCGCCAGCAGCTTGGGGGGAGGAGGTTACGAGCAGTACTTC
CASSLGGGGYEQYF
>few|-|TRBV13|TRBJ1-3
TGTGCCAGCAGCTTAAGGCTGGGCCGCTCTGGAAACACCATATATTTT
CASSLRLGRSGNTIYF
>-|TRBD2|TRBV19|TRBJ2-7
TGTGCCAGTAGTATGAGGAGCGGGGGGATCGAGCAGTACTTC
CASSMRSGGIEQYF
>-|TRBD1|TRBV27|TRBJ1-1
TGTGCCAGCAGACCTGGGACAGGGAACACTGAAGCTTTCTTT
CASRPGTGNTEAFF
>-|-|TRBV29-1|TRBJ1-2
TGCAGCGTTGCGGTCGGGGGGATTAAGGGTGGCTACACCTTC
CSVAVGGIKGGYTF
>-|-|TRBV15|TRBJ1-2
TGTGCCACCACGCGGGAGGCTGCGCGGGCTCACTATGGCTACACCTTC
CATTREAARAHYGYTF
>-|TRBD1|TRBV19|TRBJ1-5
TGTGCCAGTAGTACCCAGGGGGAGTCGCAGCCCCAGCATTTT
CASSTQGESQPQHF
>-|TRBD1|TRBV18|TRBJ1-4
TGTGCCAGCTCGAACACAGGGGTGTCCCTGTTTTTT
CASSNTGVSLFF
>-|TRBD1|TRBV18|TRBJ2-3
TGTGCCAGCTCACGATCGGCGACAGGGGGGAACACAGATACGCAGTATTTT
CASSRSATGGNTDTQYF
>-|-|TRBV10-2|TRBJ1-1
TGCGCCAGCAAGGCAGGGAAGAACACTGAAGCTTTCTTT
CASKAGKNTEAFF
>-|-|TRBV7-6|TRBJ1-6
TGTGCCAGCAGCGGCGAGCGGGCCGGGGCCTCCTATAATTCACCCCTCCACTTT
CASSGERAGASYNSPLHF
>-|-|TRBV7-2|TRBJ1-6
TGTGCCAGCAGTGTGGGACTCTTAAATTCACCCCTCCACTTT
CASSVGLLNSPLHF
>-|-|TRBV28|TRBJ2-3
TGTGCCAGCAGTTTTGAGGGCCGAATGCGAACGCAGTATTTT
CASSFEGRMRTQYF
>-|-|TRBV5-1|TRBJ2-2
TGCGCCAGCAGCTTGGGGGGAGCGGACACCGGGGAGCTGTTTTTT
CASSLGGADTGELFF
>-|TRBD1|TRBV9|TRBJ2-7
TGTGCCAGCAGCAGGGGGCACCTCCCCGAGCAGTACTTC
CASSRGHLPEQYF
>-|-|TRBV4-1|TRBJ2-3
TGCGCCAGCAGCCAAGGGGAGTTCGGCCGAGATACGCAGTATTTT
CASSQGEFGRDTQYF
>once|TRBD2|TRBV4-3|TRBJ2-2
TGCGCCAGCAGCCGATCACTAGCGGGGTTCACCGGGGAGCTGTTTTTT
CASSRSLAGFTGELFF
>few|-|TRBV5-8|TRBJ1-1
TGTGCCAGCAGCTCTGGGTACAGGAGCATGAACACTGAAGCTTTCTTT
CASSSGYRSMNTEAFF
>-|-|TRBV5-1|TRBJ2-1
TGCGCCAGCAGCTTTGAGGTCGGTGAGCAGTTCTTC
CASSFEVGEQFF
>-|-|TRBV7-2|TRBJ2-6
TGTGCCAGCAGCCTGCAGGGCGCCGGGGCCAACGTCCTGACTTTC
CASSLQGAGANVLTF
>-|TRBD2|TRBV5-1|TRBJ2-7
TGCGCCAGCAGCTCTGGTCCCGGGACTAGCGGCTACGAGCAGTACTTC
CASSSGPGTSGYEQYF
>-|-|TRBV21-1|TRBJ1-3
TGTGCCAGCATTGCAGGGGCTGGAAACACCATATATTTT
CASIAGAGNTIYF
>-|TRBD2|TRBV9|TRBJ2-3
TGTGCCAGCAGCGTCGGCGGGGGGCGGGCAGATACGCAGTATTTT
CASSVGGGRADTQYF
>-|TRBD1|TRBV6-5|TRBJ1-2
TGTGCCAGCACCCGACAGGGGGGGAGCTACACCTTC
CASTRQGGSYTF